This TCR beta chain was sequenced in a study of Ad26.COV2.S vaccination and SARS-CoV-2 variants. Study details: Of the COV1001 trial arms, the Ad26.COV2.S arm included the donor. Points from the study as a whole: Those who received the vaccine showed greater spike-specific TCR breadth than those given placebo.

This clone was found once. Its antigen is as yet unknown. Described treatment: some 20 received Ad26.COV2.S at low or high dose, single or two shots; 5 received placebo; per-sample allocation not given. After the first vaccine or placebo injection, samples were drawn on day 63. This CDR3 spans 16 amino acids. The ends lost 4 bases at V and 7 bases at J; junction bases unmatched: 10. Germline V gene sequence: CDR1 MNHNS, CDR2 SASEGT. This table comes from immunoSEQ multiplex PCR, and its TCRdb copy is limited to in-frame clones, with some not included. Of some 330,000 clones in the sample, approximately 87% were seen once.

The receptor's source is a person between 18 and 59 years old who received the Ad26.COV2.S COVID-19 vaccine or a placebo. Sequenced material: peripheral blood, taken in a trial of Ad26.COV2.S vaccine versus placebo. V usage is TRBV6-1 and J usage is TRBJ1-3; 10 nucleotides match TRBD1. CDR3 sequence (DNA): TGTGCCAGCAGTGGTAACCGGGACAGGGGAGGGAACACCATATATTTT. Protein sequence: CASSGNRDRGGNTIYF.